These 15 T cell receptor beta chains were sequenced from one sample in a study of beta chain features in type 1 diabetes. The isolated RNA, all of it, was reverse transcribed, so expressed TCRB transcripts were what got sequenced. TCRdb keeps only in-frame clones here, not all; method: immunoSEQ multiplex PCR. Of a few hundred thousand clones in the sample, around 12% were seen once. Sequencing was done on a sample of naive CD4+ T cells from blood. The source is a man aged 18 to 35 in good health.

This clone was seen a few times. The rearrangement links TRBV29-1 to TRBJ2-3; 7 bases agree with TRBD1. CDR1 SQVTM and CDR2 ANQGSEA come from the germline V gene. CDR3 size: 16 residues. V shed 1 base, J shed 2 bases, and the junction held 9 bases outside the gene matches. CDR3 loop: CSVEGVTGAFTDTQYF. CDR3 DNA: TGCAGCGTTGAAGGTGTTACAGGGGCTTTCACAGATACGCAGTATTTT.

V is TRBV11-1 and J is TRBJ2-2; 7 bases map to TRBD1. This CDR3 contains 16 residues. Trimming removed 5 bases from V and 5 bases from J; junction bases left unmatched: 11. The V gene's germline CDR1 is SGHAT and CDR2 FQDESV (reference sequence). The CDR3 coding sequence is TGTGCCAGCAGCGGCAGGGGGAGTTTGTGGACCGGGGAGCTGTTTTTT. Its protein is CASSGRGSLWTGELFF.

This clone was observed a few times. The V gene is TRBV18, the J gene TRBJ2-3; 12 nucleotides agree with TRBD1. The CDR3 totals 15 residues. Trimming cost V 3 bases and J 4 bases; bases outside gene matches: 2. Germline V lookup: CDR1 KGHSH, CDR2 LQKENI. CDR3 region: CASSPGTGGPDTQYF. CDR3 bases: TGTGCCAGCTCACCGGGGACAGGGGGCCCAGATACGCAGTATTTT.

This clone appeared a few times. This rearrangement joins TRBV19 to TRBJ2-5; perhaps TRBD1 as D (6 bases). From germline, CDR1 is LNHDA and CDR2 SQIVND (reference sequence). Between the trimmed V and J ends, which lost 4 bases and 4 bases, there was a span of 10 bases. The CDR3 runs 13 residues. CDR3 sequence reads: CASSKQGPETQYF. The CDR3 coding sequence is TGTGCCAGTAGTAAACAGGGTCCAGAGACCCAGTACTTC.

In this sample, this clone turned up a few times. CDR3: CATSRVRTENYEQYF. The CDR3 DNA reads as TGTGCCACCAGCAGAGTCCGGACTGAAAACTACGAGCAGTACTTC. V is TRBV15 and J is TRBJ2-7; D is perhaps TRBD2 (5 bases). The CDR3 is 15 amino acids. The germline V gene encodes CDR1 LNHNV and CDR2 YYDKDF (reference sequence). The ends were cut back, 1 base at V and 3 bases at J, with 13 bases in the middle.

Many counts were recorded for this clone. The gene calls are TRBV29-1 and TRBJ1-5; 8 bases agree with TRBD1. CDR3 length equals 12 residues. V was clipped by 7 bases and J by 6 bases; unmatched bases: 5. Germline V lookup: CDR1 SQVTM, CDR2 ANQGSEA. The CDR3 protein is CSARTGSQPQHF. In nucleotides, the CDR3 is TGCAGCGCAAGGACAGGGTCTCAGCCCCAGCATTTT.

V is TRBV30 and J is TRBJ2-7; D gene ambiguous. The CDR3 sequence is 12 residues long. Per germline, CDR1 GTSNPN and CDR2 SVGIG (reference sequence). The V end lost 0 bases, the J end lost 7 bases, and 10 bases lay between the germline ends. For the CDR3, the DNA is TGTGCCTGGAGTGTCCATAGAGGAGAGCAGTACTTC. Translating it yields CAWSVHRGEQYF.

This clone has a handful of counts. V usage is TRBV29-1 and J usage is TRBJ1-1; 9 bases align to TRBD1. Unmatched junction bases numbered 3, after V lost 7 bases and J lost 6 bases. Germline-derived CDR1 and CDR2 are SQVTM and ANQGSEA. This CDR3 is built from 11 residues. CDR3 in DNA: TGCAGCGCCGACAGGGGGGCTGAAGCTTTCTTT. Amino acids: CSADRGAEAFF.

In its sample, this clone was seen a few times. The chain recombines TRBV5-1 with TRBJ2-7; 7 nucleotides line up with TRBD1. J was trimmed by 6 bases and V by 1 base; bases with no gene match: 7. The germline V gene encodes CDR1 SGHRS and CDR2 YFSETQ. This CDR3 comprises 14 residues. The CDR3 protein is CASSLRQGRGEQYF. CDR3 sequence (DNA): TGCGCCAGCAGCTTGAGACAGGGAAGAGGCGAGCAGTACTTC.

This chain links TRBV18 with TRBJ2-1; TRBD2 matches 7 bases. The CDR3 consists of 15 residues. Germline CDR1 and CDR2: KGHSH and LQKENI. Germline trimming cut 3 bases from V and 9 bases from J; bases unmatched to any gene: 11. This CDR3 is CASSPGLGLMGEQFF. The CDR3 DNA follows: TGTGCCAGCTCACCCGGACTAGGTTTGATGGGTGAGCAGTTCTTC. Together with reference TRBV18 and TRBJ2-1, the CDR3 gives the full variable domain: NAGVMQNPRHLVRRRGQEARLRCSPMKGHSHVYWYRQLPEEGLKFMVYLQKENIIDESGMPKERFSAEFPKEGPSILRIQQVVRGDSAAYFCASSPGLGLMGEQFFGPGTRLTVL.

The V and J genes are TRBV9 and TRBJ2-7, with TRBD2 as a possible D gene (5 bases). Per germline, CDR1 SGDLS and CDR2 YYNGEE. The V end was cut by 5 bases, the J end by 3 bases, with 18 bases between. This CDR3 is 15 amino acids long. CDR3 DNA sequence: TGTGCCAGCAGTACGACGCCGGAGGATCTCTACGAGCAGTACTTC. Translated: CASSTTPEDLYEQYF. The entire variable domain, with the rest obtained from reference TRBV9 and TRBJ2-7, is as follows: DSGVTQTPKHLITATGQRVTLRCSPRSGDLSVYWYQQSLDQGLQFLIQYYNGEERAKGNILERFSAQQFPDLHSELNLSSLELGDSALYFCASSTTPEDLYEQYFGPGTRLTVT.

This clone has more than one count but fewer than ten. This chain connects TRBV29-1 to TRBJ1-1; 7 positions agree with TRBD1. The V and J ends lost 2 bases and 11 bases, in that order; junction bases with no gene match: 5. Per germline, CDR1 SQVTM and CDR2 ANQGSEA. The CDR3 has 11 residues. The CDR3 loop reads CSVEQGVGAFF. CDR3 sequence (DNA): TGCAGCGTTGAACAGGGGGTGGGTGCTTTCTTT.

The gene calls are TRBV5-4 and TRBJ2-5, with TRBD2 matching over 10 bases. From germline, CDR1 is SGHNT and CDR2 YYREEE (reference sequence). J was trimmed by 3 bases and V by 0 bases; bases with no gene match: 5. There are 16 residues in the CDR3. In nucleotides, the CDR3 is TGTGCCAGCAGCTTGGGGCTAGCGGGAGTGGAAGAGACCCAGTACTTC. It codes for CASSLGLAGVEETQYF.

V is TRBV7-9 and J is TRBJ2-5; 10 bases are a match to TRBD2. V lost 6 bases to trimming and J lost 3 bases; unmatched junction nucleotides: 7. The CDR3 sequence is 15 residues long. Germline values: CDR1 SEHNR, CDR2 FQNEAQ (reference sequence). This chain's CDR3 is CASRPRTSGKETQYF. The CDR3 bases are TGTGCCAGCAGACCCCGGACTAGCGGTAAAGAGACCCAGTACTTC.

This clone has more than one count but fewer than ten. The chain uses TRBV11-3 and TRBJ2-1; D is possibly TRBD2 (6 bases). Germline assignment: CDR1 SGHNT and CDR2 YENEEA. CDR3 length: 14 residues. Between the trimmed V and J ends, which lost 2 bases and 4 bases, there was a span of 9 bases. The CDR3 loop is CASSLTGEYNEQFF. The CDR3 coding sequence is TGTGCCAGCAGCTTAACGGGGGAATACAATGAGCAGTTCTTC.